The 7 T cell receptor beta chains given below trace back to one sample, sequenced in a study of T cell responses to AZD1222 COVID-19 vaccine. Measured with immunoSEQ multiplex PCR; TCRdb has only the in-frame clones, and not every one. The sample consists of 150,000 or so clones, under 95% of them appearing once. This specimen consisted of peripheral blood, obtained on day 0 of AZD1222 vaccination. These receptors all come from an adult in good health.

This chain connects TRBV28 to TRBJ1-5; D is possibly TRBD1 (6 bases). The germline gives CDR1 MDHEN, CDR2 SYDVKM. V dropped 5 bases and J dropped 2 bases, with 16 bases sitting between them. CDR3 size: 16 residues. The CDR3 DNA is TGTGCCAGCAGTCATGAACAGGGTATGGGCAATCAGCCCCAGCATTTT. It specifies CASSHEQGMGNQPQHF. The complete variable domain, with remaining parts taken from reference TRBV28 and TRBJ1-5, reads DVKVTQSSRYLVKRTGEKVFLECVQDMDHENMFWYRQDPGLGLRLIYFSYDVKMKEKGDIPEGYSVSREKKERFSLILESASTNQTSMYLCASSHEQGMGNQPQHFGDGTRLSIL.

The CDR3 sequence: CAWSVRSQETQYF. CDR3 sequence (DNA): TGTGCCTGGAGTGTACGTTCGCAAGAGACCCAGTACTTC. The chain is built from TRBV30 and TRBJ2-5; D unclear. Trimming stripped 0 bases from V and 2 bases from J, with 7 bases between. Germline loops: CDR1 GTSNPN, CDR2 SVGIG (reference sequence). The length of the CDR3 is 13 residues.

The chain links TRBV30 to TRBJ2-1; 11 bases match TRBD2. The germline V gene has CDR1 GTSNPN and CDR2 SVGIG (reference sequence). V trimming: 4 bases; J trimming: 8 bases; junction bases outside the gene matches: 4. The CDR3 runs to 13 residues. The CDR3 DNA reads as TGTGCCTGGAATAGCGGGAGGGTAGATGAGCAGTTCTTC. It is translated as CAWNSGRVDEQFF.

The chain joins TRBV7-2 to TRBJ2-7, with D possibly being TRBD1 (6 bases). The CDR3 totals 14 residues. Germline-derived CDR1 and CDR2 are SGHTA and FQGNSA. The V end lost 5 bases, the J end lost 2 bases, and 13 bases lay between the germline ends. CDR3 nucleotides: TGTGCCAGCAGCCCCGACAGGTACCCCTACGAGCAGTACTTC. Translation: CASSPDRYPYEQYF.

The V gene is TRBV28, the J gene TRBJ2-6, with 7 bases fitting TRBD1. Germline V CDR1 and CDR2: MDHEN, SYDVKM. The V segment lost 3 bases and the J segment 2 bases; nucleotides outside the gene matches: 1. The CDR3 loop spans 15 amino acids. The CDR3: CASSFTGAGANVLTF. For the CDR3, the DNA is TGTGCCAGCAGTTTTACAGGGGCTGGGGCCAACGTCCTGACTTTC.

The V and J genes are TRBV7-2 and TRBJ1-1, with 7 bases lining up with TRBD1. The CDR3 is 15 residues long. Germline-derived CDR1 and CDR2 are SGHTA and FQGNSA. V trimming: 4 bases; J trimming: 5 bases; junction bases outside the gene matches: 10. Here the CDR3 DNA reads TGTGCCAGCAGCTCAGACTTTCAGGGGGAGACTGAAGCTTTCTTT. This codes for CASSSDFQGETEAFF. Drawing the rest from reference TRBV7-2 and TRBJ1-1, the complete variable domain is GAGVSQSPSNKVTEKGKDVELRCDPISGHTALYWYRQSLGQGLEFLIYFQGNSAPDKSGLPSDRFSAERTGGSVSTLTIQRTQQEDSAVYLCASSSDFQGETEAFFGQGTRLTVV.

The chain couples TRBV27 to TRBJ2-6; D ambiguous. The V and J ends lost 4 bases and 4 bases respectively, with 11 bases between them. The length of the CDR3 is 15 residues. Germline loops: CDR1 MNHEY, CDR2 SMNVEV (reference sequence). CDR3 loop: CASSSRRTGANVLTF. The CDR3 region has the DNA TGTGCCAGCAGTTCCCGTCGGACCGGGGCCAACGTCCTGACTTTC.